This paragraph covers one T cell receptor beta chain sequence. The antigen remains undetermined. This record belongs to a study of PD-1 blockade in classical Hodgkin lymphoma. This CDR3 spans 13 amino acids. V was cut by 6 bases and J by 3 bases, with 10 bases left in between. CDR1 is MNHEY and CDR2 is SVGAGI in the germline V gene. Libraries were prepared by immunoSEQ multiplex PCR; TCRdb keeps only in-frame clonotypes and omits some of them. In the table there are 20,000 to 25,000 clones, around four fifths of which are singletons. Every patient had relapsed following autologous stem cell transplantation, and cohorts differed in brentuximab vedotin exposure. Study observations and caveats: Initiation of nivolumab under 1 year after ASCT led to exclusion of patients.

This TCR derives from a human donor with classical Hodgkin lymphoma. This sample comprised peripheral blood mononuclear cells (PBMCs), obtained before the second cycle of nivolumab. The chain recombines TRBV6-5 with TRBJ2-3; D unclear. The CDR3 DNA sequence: TGTGCCAGCAGGTCCTTTCGGACAGATACGCAGTATTTT. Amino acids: CASRSFRTDTQYF.